This entry concerns a single TCR beta chain. The clone's antigen remains unknown. No base-level quality is on record; no much larger clone is a single base apart. TCRbeta CDR3 regions were amplified from genomic DNA using the immunoSEQ Assay, a bias-controlled multiplex PCR. In the source study's methods: Nucleated cell counts per sample were estimated from amplification of reference gene primers within the assay. Sequence reads were collapsed and filtered to measure the absolute abundance of every unique TCRbeta CDR3 rearrangement. For each sample, productive Simpson clonality was calculated as the square root of Simpson's diversity index across productive rearrangements. This is the immuneACCESS table as TCRdb keeps it, with only in-frame sequences that have V and J called. A part of the clones is gone; compared with another copy, unresolved V genes explain less than half, and the rest is unexplained. The V and J calls and clone size are taken from that table; D and trimming were inferred from the DNA. Counted in this sample were 150,000 to 200,000 clones; approximately 80% of them appeared once. In total, the top ten clones hold approximately 15% of the sample.

Enrolling through a virtual design, the prospective study's participants ranged in age from roughly 18 to 95 years and lived across about two dozen United States geographic areas. To assign participants to cohorts, the prospective study relied on clinical history that participants themselves reported in a screening survey and a study questionnaire. Exposed participants were defined as having been in contact with someone with a PCR-confirmed or clinician-diagnosed COVID-19 case within 2 weeks of study entry. Each participant in the prospective study had whole blood, serum and a nasopharyngeal or oropharyngeal swab collected by mobile phlebotomists. Participants in the prospective study had the option to provide additional blood draws and questionnaires over a 2-month period. Blood samples from the prospective study were shipped frozen or at room temperature prior to DNA extraction. This sample is drawn from a study of blood T cell repertoires in COVID-19 (TCRdb year 2020). In the study overall: The collaborator samples originated in the United States, Italy and Spain and spanned the acute and convalescent phases of COVID-19. Deeply sampled blood TCRbeta repertoires from subjects exposed to, actively infected with, or recovered from COVID-19 were included in the dataset. Samples came from the ongoing ImmuneRACE study (first 160 participants) plus 1,254 subjects from 6 global collaborators. A freely available public database, intended as a resource for researchers studying the immune response to SARS-CoV-2, is where the repertoires were released. Where available, HLA class I and class II types were taken from metadata supplied by the sample provider and were not determined by assay-based typing. The sample metadata nearly always contained a de-identified subject ID, COVID-19 status, age in years and sex. The prospective study material was composed of cDNA or gDNA derived from T cells, B-cell-depleted T cells, or PBMCs.

Broader findings and caveats from the paper: The amount of clinical and demographic metadata varied by source and participant and was provided uncurated.

Unmatched junction bases come to 8, with V trimmed by 4 bases and J by 1 base. Per the germline V gene, SGHTS is the CDR1 and YDEGEE is the CDR2. The CDR3 spans 17 residues, from the cysteine through the phenylalanine. The CDR3 DNA has 51 bases and is translated from base 1. This TCR was sampled from a man in his sixties who had been exposed to COVID-19. Sequencing was done on a sample of PBMCs or T cells enriched from blood (not recorded which). The V gene is TRBV5-8 and the J gene is TRBJ2-2, with 9 bases aligning to TRBD1. CDR3 loop: CASSRTRGQGNTGELFF. The nucleotides are TGTGCCAGCAGCCGAACCCGGGGACAGGGGAACACCGGGGAGCTGTTTTTT. Reference TRBV5-8 and TRBJ2-2 proteins supply the regions before and after the CDR3; the full variable domain is: EAGVTQSPTHLIKTRGQQATLRCSPISGHTSVYWYQQALGLGLQFLLWYDEGEERNRGNFPPRFSGRQFPNYSSELNVNALELEDSALYLCASSRTRGQGNTGELFFGEGSRLTVL.